This TCR beta chain was captured in a study of T cell repertoires in cytomegalovirus infection. Whole-study context: Indications came from public TCR beta signatures; they pointed to CMV infection and to a matching HLA type.

This clonotype was recorded at least ten times. The antigen is undetermined. Overall study findings and caveats: Cumulative public TCR beta family frequency identified carriers of CMV plus the relevant HLA. CMV-specific TCR beta clonotypes restricted by HLA-C were the ones dominating the ex vivo response.

This CDR3 has 15 residues. Germline V gives CDR1 SNHLY, CDR2 FYNNEI. V was pared by 6 bases and J by 7 bases, with 11 bases of the junction left unmatched. Using its own MiXCR run on the reads, TCRdb lists one record per CDR3 protein. In the table there are a few hundred thousand distinct CDR3 sequences, 8% to 10% of which are singletons. What was sequenced was PBMCs. The chain uses TRBV2 and TRBJ1-1, with TRBD1 identical over 10 bases. The TCR originated in a human donor in good health (CMV status not recorded). Some clones in this sample may be carry-over from other donors' samples. The DNA for the CDR3 is TGTGCCAGCAGGGGGGACAGGGGCCAATCGTTTGAAGCTTTCTTT. It is translated as CASRGDRGQSFEAFF.